The table lists the clone carrying this TCR beta chain with a few counts. The antigen is unknown. Germline V lookup: CDR1 LGHDT, CDR2 YNNKEL (reference sequence). This CDR3 has 16 residues. V lost 0 bases to trimming and J lost 3 bases; unmatched junction nucleotides: 2. These data come from a study of T-cell memory formation after mild COVID-19. Across the whole study: TCR clusters were mostly confined to one donor each.

Findings and caveats of the study: CM and EM subsets held most contracting CD4+ clones; EMRA held CD8+ ones. That cross-reactive memory joined was suggested by some responding clones appearing in pre-infection memory.

TCRdb used MiXCR to reprocess the 5' RACE reads, holding one entry per CDR3 protein. The sample holds approximately 490,000 distinct CDR3 sequences, roughly 21% seen once. The sequence derives from an adult woman who had mild COVID-19 (a few samples of this study predate the infection). Cell type and time point are not known. Sequenced input: PBMCs or a T cell subset sorted from them (not recorded which). V and J are TRBV3-1 and TRBJ1-6, with TRBD1 matching 7 bases. CDR3 sequence reads: CASSQEGGIYNSPLHF. The CDR3 DNA follows: TGTGCCAGCAGCCAAGAAGGGGGCATCTATAATTCACCCCTCCACTTT.